The 14 T cell receptor beta chains in this list originate from one sample, sequenced in a study of T cell repertoires in cytomegalovirus infection. TCRdb ran MiXCR on the reads and lists one entry per CDR3 protein. The sample lists 150,000 or so distinct CDR3 sequences, around 30% occurring once. No antigen has been identified for these receptors. The sequencing used CD8+ T cells from cultured PBMCs, collected from culture after CMV antigen stimulation. The receptors were gathered from a human donor in good health (CMV status not recorded). Some clones in this sample may be carry-over from other donors' samples.

The chain links TRBV20-1 to TRBJ2-3; D is ambiguous. Deletions cut 1 base from V and 2 bases from J, with 10 bases between. The CDR3 covers 14 residues. Per germline, CDR1 DFQATT and CDR2 SNEGSKA (reference sequence). CDR3 in amino acids: CSARASGPTDTQYF. The CDR3 DNA follows: TGCAGTGCTAGAGCTAGTGGACCCACAGATACGCAGTATTTT.

The V and J genes are TRBV14 and TRBJ2-3; TRBD2 is a possible D gene (5 bases). Germline V lookup: CDR1 SGHDN, CDR2 FVKESK. This CDR3 has 15 amino acids. The ends were cut back, 1 base at V and 3 bases at J, with 11 bases in the middle. The CDR3 sequence: CASSQGGLTTDTQYF. The CDR3 DNA is TGTGCCAGCAGCCAAGGAGGGCTTACGACAGATACGCAGTATTTT.

The rearrangement links TRBV7-9 to TRBJ2-7; unclear D gene. The CDR3 runs to 13 residues. Trimming pared 5 bases from V and 5 bases from J, leaving 13 bases between. Looked up from germline, CDR1 is SEHNR and CDR2 is FQNEAQ (reference sequence). CDR3 loop: CASSLNTGHEQYF. The DNA of the CDR3 is TGTGCCAGCAGCCTGAATACGGGCCACGAGCAGTACTTC.

The genes are TRBV6-5 and TRBJ2-7; no reliable D call. Germline values: CDR1 MNHEY, CDR2 SVGAGI. The CDR3 has 13 residues. The ends were cut back, 6 bases at V and 3 bases at J, with 12 bases in the middle. CDR3 bases: TGTGCCAGCAGGGGTAAAGGGATCTACGAGCAGTACTTC. Translated, it gives CASRGKGIYEQYF.

The chain is built from TRBV19 and TRBJ2-7; D is perhaps TRBD2 (6 bases). This CDR3 has 17 residues. From germline, CDR1 is LNHDA and CDR2 SQIVND (reference sequence). Trimming left V 11 bases short and J 0 bases short, with 26 bases between. CDR3 sequence: CAGSEGDLETSSYEQYF. The CDR3 bases are TGTGCCGGATCGGAGGGCGATCTGGAAACGAGCTCCTACGAGCAGTACTTC.

This clonotype has only a few counts. The rearrangement joins TRBV5-6 to TRBJ2-7, with 7 nucleotides matching TRBD1. This CDR3 is built from 14 residues. J lost 6 bases, V lost 2 bases, and 8 bases had no gene match. Germline lookup yields CDR1 SGHDT and CDR2 YYEEEE. CDR3 sequence reads: CASSFATGEGEQYF. CDR3 coding DNA: TGTGCCAGCAGCTTTGCAACAGGGGAAGGCGAGCAGTACTTC.

This clonotype was counted ten times or more. This sequence joins TRBV6-5 and TRBJ2-7; the D call may be TRBD1 or TRBD2 (6 bases each). Germline CDR1 reads MNHEY; CDR2 reads SVGAGI. This CDR3 has 14 amino acids. Trimming left V 2 bases short and J 2 bases short, with 10 bases between. This CDR3 is CASSYERGAYEQYF. CDR3 DNA: TGTGCCAGCAGTTACGAGAGGGGGGCCTACGAGCAGTACTTC.

The chain uses TRBV28 and TRBJ2-5; a possible D gene is TRBD1 (6 bases). CDR3 size: 15 residues. Germline V lookup: CDR1 MDHEN, CDR2 SYDVKM. Between the trimmed V and J ends, which lost 1 base and 5 bases, there was a span of 14 bases. CDR3 DNA sequence: TGTGCCAGCAGTTTATCGCACAGGGAGATGGAGACCCAGTACTTC. This translates into CASSLSHREMETQYF.

The chain carries TRBV7-8 and TRBJ2-3; the D gene is possibly TRBD1 (9 bases). CDR1 and CDR2 (germline): SGHVS, FQNEAQ. The CDR3 runs 16 residues. Trimming removed 5 bases from V and 4 bases from J, with 19 bases in between. DNA for the CDR3: TGTGCCAGCAGCACAGGGGGCGGGGGGCCGTCAGATACGCAGTATTTT. Translated: CASSTGGGGPSDTQYF.

This clonotype has a handful of counts. The V call is TRBV6-1, the J call TRBJ1-5; 11 bases map to TRBD1. The CDR3 is 16 amino acids. The V segment lost 2 bases and the J segment 3 bases; nucleotides outside the gene matches: 3. Per the germline V gene, CDR1 is MNHNS and CDR2 is SASEGT. CDR3 nucleotide sequence: TGTGCCAGCAGTGAACGGGACAGGGGGTACAATCAGCCCCAGCATTTT. Translated, it gives CASSERDRGYNQPQHF.

A few counts support this clonotype. The V and J genes are TRBV4-2 and TRBJ2-1; TRBD1 matches 8 bases. Germline V gene lookup returns CDR1 LGHNA and CDR2 YNFKEQ. The CDR3 runs 16 residues. V dropped 0 bases and J dropped 8; count of bases not matched to a gene: 9. The DNA of the CDR3 is TGTGCCAGCAGCCAAGATCCCGCGACAGGGGACGATGAGCAGTTCTTC. Its translation: CASSQDPATGDDEQFF.

This clonotype was counted only a few times. The chain recombines TRBV4-1 with TRBJ2-7, with TRBD1 matching 10 bases. Germline trimming cut 4 bases from V and 5 bases from J; bases unmatched to any gene: 11. The CDR3 covers 16 residues. Germline V gives CDR1 MGHRA, CDR2 YSYEKL. The CDR3 region is CASSPFPGQGLHEQYF. The CDR3 nucleotides read TGCGCCAGCAGCCCTTTCCCGGGACAGGGGCTCCACGAGCAGTACTTC.

Only a few counts were recorded for this clonotype. J is TRBJ2-1 and V is TRBV28; D not resolved. This CDR3 has 16 amino acids. The V gene lost 7 bases and the J gene lost 0 bases, with 16 bases spanning the gap. The V gene's germline CDR1 is MDHEN and CDR2 SYDVKM. The CDR3: CASTPQEWVSYNEQFF. Written as DNA, the CDR3 is TGTGCCAGCACCCCCCAGGAGTGGGTCTCCTACAATGAGCAGTTCTTC.

The rearrangement joins TRBV14 to TRBJ2-3; TRBD1 agrees at 7 bases. Germline V gene data show CDR1 as SGHDN and CDR2 as FVKESK. The CDR3 extends over 15 amino acids. Losses at the gene ends were 5 bases for V and 2 bases for J; bases not matched to a gene: 7. CDR3 region: CASSTRDSYTDTQYF. CDR3 nucleotides: TGTGCCAGCAGCACCCGGGACAGCTACACAGATACGCAGTATTTT.